These T cell receptor beta chains were read from a single sample in a study of beta chain features in type 1 diabetes. Only in-frame clones appear in the TCRdb table, and some are missing; sequencing was by immunoSEQ multiplex PCR. Of about 210,000 clones in the sample, 11% are singletons; the top ten hold approximately 1.4%. Sequencing was carried out using central memory CD4+ T cells from blood. The source is a man younger than 35 in good health. Both conserved end residues are part of each CDR3. A D gene is named only where the DNA matches it firmly. Clone size is shown for a subset of rows, as once, few, many or a class of expanded clone.

>NA|TRBD1|TRBJ2-1|TRBV7-6
CASSSQDRGWDEQFF
TGTGCCAGCAGCTCACAAGACAGGGGATGGGATGAGCAGTTCTTC
>NA|NA|TRBJ1-4|TRBV28
CASSPPGVEKLFF
TGTGCCAGCAGCCCCCCAGGGGTTGAAAAACTGTTTTTT
>NA|TRBD2|TRBJ2-7|TRBV7-2
CASSLGLAPTYEQYF
TGTGCCAGCAGCTTGGGACTAGCGCCAACCTACGAGCAGTACTTC
>NA|TRBD1|TRBJ1-4|TRBV5-4
CASSARQGIRNEKLFF
TGTGCCAGCAGCGCTAGACAGGGGATCAGGAATGAAAAACTGTTTTTT
>NA|NA|TRBJ2-2|TRBV5-1
CASSLVGPRDSNTGELFF
TGCGCCAGCAGCTTGGTGGGCCCCCGGGACTCAAACACCGGGGAGCTGTTTTTT
>NA|NA|TRBJ1-1|TRBV15
CATSRDRANTEAFF
TGTGCCACCAGCAGAGATCGAGCGAACACTGAAGCTTTCTTT
>few|NA|TRBJ2-1|TRBV10-3
CAISAKAAIYNEQFF
TGTGCCATCAGTGCCAAAGCGGCTATCTACAATGAGCAGTTCTTC
>few|TRBD1|TRBJ1-2|TRBV28
CASSIDRGYGYTF
TGTGCCAGCAGTATCGACAGGGGATATGGCTACACCTTC
>NA|NA|TRBJ2-3|TRBV4-3
CASSQEPGSPPYF
TGCGCCAGCAGCCAAGAACCGGGGTCCCCCCCGTATTTT
>many|TRBD2|TRBJ2-7|TRBV4-2
CASSRTSESYEQYF
TGTGCCAGCAGCCGGACTAGCGAGTCCTACGAGCAGTACTTC
>few|NA|TRBJ2-2|TRBV14
CASSQPDLGELFF
TGTGCCAGCAGCCAACCGGACCTGGGGGAGCTGTTTTTT